This T cell receptor beta chain was identified in a study of blood T cells in healthy people across ages. Whole-study context: There was about one barcoded beta molecule captured by template switching per two T cells.

Study-level findings and limits: Age advanced and TCR beta diversity per million T cells fell, roughly linearly. There was no known CMV status for donors, so expanded clonotype changes were possibly confounded. The long-lived group displayed more naive CD4+ cells, plus higher diversity, than the aged donors did.

Comment on this clonotype: Its target is unknown.

Sample-barcoded 5' priming and a J-beta primer mix drove a second PCR of 7 to 11 cycles. TCRdb called the 5' RACE reads again in MiXCR, with one record for every CDR3 protein. The sample lists about 1.5 million distinct CDR3 sequences; about 45% were seen once. This TCR came from a woman between 18 and 29 years old in good health. What was sequenced was blood.

The CDR3 reads CASGRLAGGGQETQYF. The CDR3 bases are TGTGCCAGCGGACGACTAGCGGGAGGGGGGCAAGAGACCCAGTACTTC. The gene calls are TRBV3-1 and TRBJ2-5; 14 bases align to TRBD2. Germline CDR1 is LGHDT and CDR2 is YNNKEL (reference sequence). The length of the CDR3 is 16 residues. J was trimmed by 2 bases and V by 8 bases; bases with no gene match: 7.